This is a list of T cell receptor beta chains from one sample in a study of T cell repertoires in cytomegalovirus infection. TCRdb redid the calling of the reads with MiXCR, one entry per CDR3 protein. The top ten clones hold around 70% of a sample with tens of thousands of distinct CDR3 sequences, 20% of them seen once. What these receptors recognize is not known. This material consisted of CD8+ T cells from cultured PBMCs, taken from culture after CMV antigen stimulation. These receptor sequences come from a human donor in good health (CMV status not recorded). Some clones in this sample may be carry-over from other donors' samples. Each CDR3 is given with its conserved first and last residue. Fields, in order: V gene, CDR3 protein.

>TRBV28
CASSSMSPIEQGTQYF
>TRBV12-3/TRBV12-4
CASGVPMNTEAFF
>TRBV6-5
CASRSPRQGRDGYTF
>TRBV4-1
CASSQASNYGYTF
>TRBV4-3
CASSQGVGANEQFF
>TRBV7-2
CASSLVFRPQETQYF
>TRBV7-8
CASSFTTYSDHEQYF
>TRBV11-2
CASSGVSPDTQYF
>TRBV6-2/TRBV6-3
CASSRARGWNEQFF
>TRBV12-3/TRBV12-4
CASSPQGAYEKLFF
>TRBV9
CASSAGTGFLEQYF
>TRBV12-3/TRBV12-4
CASTRGWRNQPQHF
>TRBV7-2
CASSLGRVAYNEQFF
>TRBV7-6
CASSITSRVLSPLHF
>TRBV7-9
CASSVLTSGGKAEQFF
>TRBV6-2/TRBV6-3
CASSTLRDSDLEQYF
>TRBV7-2
CASSFIAAMNTEAFF
>TRBV7-2
CASSQWTDNQPQHF
>TRBV12-3/TRBV12-4
CASSLIDRRPYEQYF
>TRBV12-3/TRBV12-4
CATTDRGSGEQFF
>TRBV7-2
CASSLRLDDRAAYSNQPQHF
>TRBV7-6
CASSRSTGMNTEAFF
>TRBV7-2
CASSLGHPRFSGANVLTF
>TRBV4-3
CASSQSGTDVGNTIYF
>TRBV11-2
CASSPPTSGGARETQYF
>TRBV7-8
CASIHEKAIYF
>TRBV7-8
CASSTSGSPDEQYF
>TRBV7-6
CASSLAMATEAFF
>TRBV7-9
CASSLRGMNTEAFF
>TRBV12-3/TRBV12-4
CASSLPYERGYTF
>TRBV2
CASSEALGFPPSFTNEKLFF
>TRBV7-9
CASSHPGAGYPEAFF
>TRBV5-6
CASSFGRTFYEQYF
>TRBV6-5
CASSYSGEHGYTF
>TRBV4-1
CASSQEWKGYEQYF
>TRBV9
CASSPGLAGSYEQYF
>TRBV4-1
CASSQERGRVHGYTF
>TRBV7-6
CASSSERYEQYF
>TRBV27
CASSGSQTGAYEQYF
>TRBV11-1
CASSPDRGLSYEQYF
>TRBV6-2/TRBV6-3
CASSYSIVGEQFF
>TRBV11-2
CASSLFTDTQYF
>TRBV7-9
CASSGFDRGRVYEQYF
>TRBV7-6
CASSPGSGATYEQYF
>TRBV27
CASSVRTGFNQPQHF
>TRBV7-8
CASSLGLISYEQYF
>TRBV6-4
CASSAGSGANVLTF
>TRBV28
CASSSGPPEAFF
>TRBV24-1
CATSDWDSTDTQYF
>TRBV7-2
CASSLPQGVVMYNEQFF
>TRBV6-2/TRBV6-3
CASSYGRGMNTEAFF
>TRBV4-1
CASSAGHGSYTF
>TRBV6-5
CASSPQQGSLFADTQYF
>TRBV7-3
CASSLSLGTGARYNEQFF
>TRBV7-6
CASSVRVTGGRNEQFF
>TRBV7-9
CASSSGTPPGYSPLHF
>TRBV4-1
CASSQVFRDRRNSPLHF
>TRBV7-6
CASSLAENEGYQETQYF
>TRBV7-9
CASKSSGGQETQYF
>TRBV7-2
CASNNRGGNSPLHF